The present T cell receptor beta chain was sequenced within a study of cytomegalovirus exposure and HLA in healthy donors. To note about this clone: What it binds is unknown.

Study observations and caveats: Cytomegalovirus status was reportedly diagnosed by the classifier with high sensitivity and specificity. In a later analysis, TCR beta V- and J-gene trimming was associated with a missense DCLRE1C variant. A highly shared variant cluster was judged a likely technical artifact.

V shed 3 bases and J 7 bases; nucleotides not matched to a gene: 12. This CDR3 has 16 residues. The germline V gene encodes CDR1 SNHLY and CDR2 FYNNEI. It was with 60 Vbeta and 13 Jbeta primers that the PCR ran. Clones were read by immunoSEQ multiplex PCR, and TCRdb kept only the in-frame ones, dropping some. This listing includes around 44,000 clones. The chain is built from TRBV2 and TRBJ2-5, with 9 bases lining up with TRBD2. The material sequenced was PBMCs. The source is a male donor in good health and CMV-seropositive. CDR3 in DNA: TGTGCCAGCAGTGATGGGCTAGCGGGGAGCGGGGGGACCCAGTACTTC. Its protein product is CASSDGLAGSGGTQYF.